This T cell receptor beta chain was retrieved from a study of blood T cell repertoires in COVID-19. Background on the study: Samples of COVID-19 (acute and convalescent) were obtained from the United States, Italy and Spain. T cells, B-cell-depleted T cells, or PBMCs supplied cDNA or gDNA.

As handled by the study authors: The authors estimated nucleated cell counts from reference gene primer amplification. Repertoires were generated with immunoSEQ multiplex PCR, while TCRdb's copy carries only in-frame clones and drops some. Clone size and V and J calls were adopted from that table, with D and trimming inferred from the DNA. The sample consists of 200,000 or so clones, around 81% of them appearing once. The CDR3 is made up of 13 amino acids. Trimming took 2 bases from V and 8 from J, leaving 12 bases between them. CDR1 and CDR2 (germline): MDHEN, SYDVKM. The receptor was isolated from a woman in her 70s with acute or convalescent COVID-19. The genes are TRBV28 and TRBJ1-2, with D unresolved. What was sequenced was peripheral blood. DNA for the CDR3: TGTGCCAGCAGTTTACGAAGAACCGGGGGCTACACCTTC. It is translated as CASSLRRTGGYTF.